These T cell receptor beta chains were read from a single sample in a study of cytomegalovirus exposure and HLA in healthy donors. Generated by immunoSEQ multiplex PCR, the TCRdb table keeps only in-frame clones and is missing some. This sample has about 87,000 clones, with over 65% found just once. Specimen: PBMCs. The receptor source for this set is a man between 25 and 39 years old in good health and CMV-seropositive. The CDR3 runs from the conserved cysteine through the conserved F or W. A D gene is named only where the DNA matches it firmly. Not all rows give a size; the values are once, few, many and, for expanded clones, a class.

CDR3aa: CSVGQDNQPQHF
CDR3nt: TGCAGCGTTGGACAGGATAATCAGCCCCAGCATTTT
j_gene: TRBJ1-5
abundance: NA
v_gene: TRBV29-1
d_gene: NA
len: 12

CDR3aa: CASSLDQVTTNEKLFF
CDR3nt: TGTGCCAGCAGCTTAGATCAGGTTACAACTAATGAAAAACTGTTTTTT
j_gene: TRBJ1-4
abundance: NA
v_gene: TRBV11-2
d_gene: NA
len: 16

CDR3aa: CATSRDRETSYYEQYF
CDR3nt: TGTGCCACCAGCAGAGATCGGGAGACTAGCTATTACGAGCAGTACTTC
j_gene: TRBJ2-7
abundance: NA
v_gene: TRBV15
d_gene: TRBD2
len: 16

CDR3aa: CASSPAGTSGGREQFF
CDR3nt: TGTGCCAGCAGTCCCGCCGGGACTAGCGGGGGGAGGGAGCAGTTCTTC
j_gene: TRBJ2-1
abundance: NA
v_gene: TRBV25-1
d_gene: TRBD2
len: 16

CDR3aa: CASSAGKSGNTEAFF
CDR3nt: TGTGCCAGCAGCGCCGGAAAGTCAGGGAACACTGAAGCTTTCTTT
j_gene: TRBJ1-1
abundance: NA
v_gene: TRBV9
d_gene: NA
len: 15

CDR3aa: CAWSPTISAGGVTEAFF
CDR3nt: TGTGCCTGGAGTCCGACAATCTCTGCCGGAGGGGTCACTGAAGCTTTCTTT
j_gene: TRBJ1-1
abundance: NA
v_gene: TRBV30
d_gene: NA
len: 17

CDR3aa: CASSPGRGPKETQYF
CDR3nt: TGTGCCAGCAGCCCTGGCAGGGGGCCTAAAGAGACCCAGTACTTC
j_gene: TRBJ2-5
abundance: NA
v_gene: TRBV14
d_gene: TRBD1
len: 15

CDR3aa: CASSQDRSSEQYF
CDR3nt: TGCGCCAGCAGCCAAGATCGGAGCAGCGAGCAGTACTTC
j_gene: TRBJ2-7
abundance: many
v_gene: TRBV4-3
d_gene: NA
len: 13

CDR3aa: CASSRPRGQTDTQYF
CDR3nt: TGTGCCAGCAGCCGACCGAGGGGACAGACAGATACGCAGTATTTT
j_gene: TRBJ2-3
abundance: NA
v_gene: TRBV7-6
d_gene: TRBD1
len: 15

CDR3aa: CASSVRGGYEQYF
CDR3nt: TGTGCCAGCAGCGTTCGAGGTGGCTACGAGCAGTACTTC
j_gene: TRBJ2-7
abundance: NA
v_gene: TRBV9
d_gene: NA
len: 13

CDR3aa: CASSGRQAPNTEAFF
CDR3nt: TGTGCCAGCAGCGGTAGACAGGCTCCGAACACTGAAGCTTTCTTT
j_gene: TRBJ1-1
abundance: NA
v_gene: TRBV5-4
d_gene: NA
len: 15

CDR3aa: CASSQDRQGRGYTF
CDR3nt: TGCGCCAGCAGCCAAGATAGACAGGGACGCGGCTACACCTTC
j_gene: TRBJ1-2
abundance: NA
v_gene: TRBV4-3
d_gene: TRBD1
len: 14

CDR3aa: CASSSQGHEQYF
CDR3nt: TGCGCCAGCAGCTCACAGGGGCACGAGCAGTACTTC
j_gene: TRBJ2-7
abundance: NA
v_gene: TRBV5-1
d_gene: TRBD1
len: 12

CDR3aa: CASSLTDREPNIQYF
CDR3nt: TGCGCCAGCAGCTTAACGGACAGGGAGCCAAACATTCAGTACTTC
j_gene: TRBJ2-4
abundance: once
v_gene: TRBV5-1
d_gene: TRBD1
len: 15

CDR3aa: CASSLQGNTGELFF
CDR3nt: TGTGCCAGTAGTTTACAGGGGAACACCGGGGAGCTGTTTTTT
j_gene: TRBJ2-2
abundance: NA
v_gene: TRBV19
d_gene: NA
len: 14

CDR3aa: CASAPGRVDGYTF
CDR3nt: TGTGCCAGCGCCCCCGGCAGGGTAGACGGCTACACCTTC
j_gene: TRBJ1-2
abundance: once
v_gene: TRBV25-1
d_gene: NA
len: 13

CDR3aa: CASTPTGPPDTQYF
CDR3nt: TGTGCCAGCACCCCGACAGGGCCCCCAGATACGCAGTATTTT
j_gene: TRBJ2-3
abundance: NA
v_gene: TRBV6-1
d_gene: TRBD1
len: 14

CDR3aa: CTSSELDYNSPLHF
CDR3nt: TGTACCAGCAGTGAATTAGACTATAATTCACCCCTCCACTTT
j_gene: TRBJ1-6
abundance: NA
v_gene: TRBV25-1
d_gene: NA
len: 14

CDR3aa: CASRGGLAGRNTGELFF
CDR3nt: TGTGCCAGCAGAGGGGGACTAGCGGGTAGGAACACCGGGGAGCTGTTTTTT
j_gene: TRBJ2-2
abundance: few
v_gene: TRBV11-2
d_gene: TRBD2
len: 17

CDR3aa: CATTPGTGVGAFF
CDR3nt: TGTGCCACCACCCCGGGGACAGGGGTGGGTGCTTTCTTT
j_gene: TRBJ1-1
abundance: few
v_gene: TRBV25-1
d_gene: TRBD1
len: 13

CDR3aa: CASRPRVNQPQHF
CDR3nt: TGTGCCAGCAGACCCAGGGTAAATCAGCCCCAGCATTTT
j_gene: TRBJ1-5
abundance: few
v_gene: TRBV28
d_gene: NA
len: 13

CDR3aa: CASSPTGTALTYEQYF
CDR3nt: TGTGCCAGCAGCCCGACCGGGACAGCCTTAACCTACGAGCAGTACTTC
j_gene: TRBJ2-7
abundance: NA
v_gene: TRBV9
d_gene: TRBD1
len: 16

CDR3aa: CASSGRDRVNGEQYF
CDR3nt: TGTGCCAGCAGTGGTAGGGACAGGGTAAACGGCGAGCAGTACTTC
j_gene: TRBJ2-7
abundance: NA
v_gene: TRBV2
d_gene: TRBD1
len: 15